The 2 T cell receptor beta chains reported below all come from one sample, sequenced in a study of identical twins. MiXCR was run by TCRdb on the 5' RACE reads, yielding one entry per CDR3 protein. Of 300,000 to 400,000 distinct CDR3 sequences in the sample, 9% to 15% are singletons; the top ten hold 7.2%. The same sample was also used in a study of yellow fever vaccine responses in identical twins.

The specimen was CD8+ T cells sorted from blood. The receptors were gathered from a woman in her late teens or twenties in good health.

Ten or more counts support this clonotype. The gene calls are TRBV7-9 and TRBJ2-1; possible D gene TRBD1, 5 bases. The germline V gene encodes CDR1 SEHNR and CDR2 FQNEAQ (reference sequence). This CDR3 is built from 16 residues. V was cut by 5 bases and J by 6 bases, with 20 bases left in between. CDR3 loop: CASSPSGQVDFNEQFF. As DNA, the CDR3 is TGTGCCAGCAGCCCCTCAGGGCAGGTCGACTTCAATGAGCAGTTCTTC. The whole variable domain, filled in from reference TRBV7-9 and TRBJ2-1, reads DTGVSQNPRHKITKRGQNVTFRCDPISEHNRLYWYRQTLGQGPEFLTYFQNEAQLEKSRLLSDRFSAERPKGSFSTLEIQRTEQGDSAMYLCASSPSGQVDFNEQFFGPGTRLTVL.

This clonotype was found many times. The chain has TRBV29-1 and TRBJ2-7, with D perhaps TRBD1 or TRBD2 (5 bases each). CDR3 size: 14 residues. With 6 bases removed from V and 6 bases from J, the gap between germline ends came to 21 bases. Germline assignment: CDR1 SQVTM and CDR2 ANQGSEA. CDR3 loop: CSVETRDVAFEQYF. The CDR3 bases are TGCAGCGTCGAAACCCGGGACGTAGCCTTCGAGCAGTACTTC.